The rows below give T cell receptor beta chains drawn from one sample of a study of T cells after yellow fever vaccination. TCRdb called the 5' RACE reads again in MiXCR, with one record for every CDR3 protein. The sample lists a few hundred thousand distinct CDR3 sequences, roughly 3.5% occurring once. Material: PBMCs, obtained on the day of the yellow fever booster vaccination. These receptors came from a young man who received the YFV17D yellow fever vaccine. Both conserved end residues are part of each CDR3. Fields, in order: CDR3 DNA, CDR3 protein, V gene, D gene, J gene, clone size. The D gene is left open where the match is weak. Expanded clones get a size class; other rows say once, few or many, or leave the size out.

DNA: TGTGCCAGCAGCTACAACGGAGGACAAGAGACCCAGTACTTC
CDR3: CASSYNGGQETQYF
V: TRBV7-2
D: .
J: TRBJ2-5
size: many

DNA: TGCAGCGCGCAGCGGGACTCCTCCTACGAGCAGTACTTC
CDR3: CSAQRDSSYEQYF
V: TRBV29-1
D: TRBD2
J: TRBJ2-7
size: many

DNA: TGCAGTGCTAGATTACCTAGCGGGGGTACCGGGGAGCTGTTTTTT
CDR3: CSARLPSGGTGELFF
V: TRBV20-1
D: TRBD2
J: TRBJ2-2
size: .

DNA: TGCAGCGTTGATCGTGACAGGGGTCTCCCCTCGGGGACCCAGTACTTC
CDR3: CSVDRDRGLPSGTQYF
V: TRBV29-1
D: TRBD1
J: TRBJ2-5
size: many

DNA: TGTGCCAGCAGTCCTCCGGGAGTGAACATTCAGTACTTC
CDR3: CASSPPGVNIQYF
V: TRBV12-3/TRBV12-4
D: .
J: TRBJ2-4
size: many

DNA: TGTGCCAGCAGTTACGGAGGTCAAGGGACAGGGGCCCAGTACTTC
CDR3: CASSYGGQGTGAQYF
V: TRBV6-2/TRBV6-3
D: TRBD1
J: TRBJ2-5
size: many

DNA: TGTGCCAGCAGTAAGCCGACAGGGAACTATGGCTACACCTTC
CDR3: CASSKPTGNYGYTF
V: TRBV6-5
D: TRBD1
J: TRBJ1-2
size: many

DNA: TGTGCCAGCTACGGGAGTAACACCGGGGAGCTGTTTTTT
CDR3: CASYGSNTGELFF
V: TRBV7-9
D: .
J: TRBJ2-2
size: many

DNA: TGTGCCAGCAGCTTGCTTCTGGGGTATAACAATGAGCAGTTCTTC
CDR3: CASSLLLGYNNEQFF
V: TRBV5-4
D: .
J: TRBJ2-1
size: .

DNA: TGTGCCAGCAGCCTAGACAGGGGAGGCCAGCCCCAGCATTTT
CDR3: CASSLDRGGQPQHF
V: TRBV6-5
D: TRBD1
J: TRBJ1-5
size: many

DNA: TGTGCCAGCACAGGAGAAACCATGAACACTGAAGCTTTCTTT
CDR3: CASTGETMNTEAFF
V: TRBV2
D: .
J: TRBJ1-1
size: few

DNA: TGCGCCAGCCACCGGGACAGACACTACGAGCAGTACTTC
CDR3: CASHRDRHYEQYF
V: TRBV5-1
D: TRBD1
J: TRBJ2-7
size: many

DNA: TGCGCCAGCAGATTAGGGGGGGGTTTCACCGGGGAGCTGTTTTTT
CDR3: CASRLGGGFTGELFF
V: TRBV4-1
D: .
J: TRBJ2-2
size: .

DNA: TGCGCCAGCAGCCAGACCCGACAGGGGTACTCTGGAAACACCATATATTTT
CDR3: CASSQTRQGYSGNTIYF
V: TRBV4-3
D: TRBD1
J: TRBJ1-3
size: few

DNA: TGTGCCAGCAGTTACTATCAGGGTAGAAGTGAGCAGTTCTTC
CDR3: CASSYYQGRSEQFF
V: TRBV27
D: .
J: TRBJ2-1
size: .

DNA: TGTGCCAGCAGCTTAGGGATTCTGGACACCGGGGAGCTGTTTTTT
CDR3: CASSLGILDTGELFF
V: TRBV5-8
D: .
J: TRBJ2-2
size: few

DNA: TGTGCCAGCAGCTTAGTGTCGGGGGGTAGCTACGAGCAGTACTTC
CDR3: CASSLVSGGSYEQYF
V: TRBV7-8
D: TRBD2
J: TRBJ2-7
size: many

DNA: TGTGCCAGCAGCTCGGACGGCGGAAAAGAGACCCAGTACTTC
CDR3: CASSSDGGKETQYF
V: TRBV6-6
D: .
J: TRBJ2-5
size: few

DNA: TGTGCCAGCAGCTTAGATCCGGCCTCCTACGAGCAGTACTTC
CDR3: CASSLDPASYEQYF
V: TRBV11-2
D: .
J: TRBJ2-7
size: .

DNA: TGTGCCAGCAGACCGACTAGCGGGGGGGCCCCAGATACGCAGTATTTT
CDR3: CASRPTSGGAPDTQYF
V: TRBV7-6
D: TRBD2
J: TRBJ2-3
size: .

DNA: TGTGCCAGTACTGGTCTTCCGGGGGCAACTCGAGATACGCAGTATTTT
CDR3: CASTGLPGATRDTQYF
V: TRBV19
D: .
J: TRBJ2-3
size: few

DNA: TGCAGTGCTACAGTCGGGACAGGGGGCCAAGAGACCCAGTACTTC
CDR3: CSATVGTGGQETQYF
V: TRBV20-1
D: TRBD1
J: TRBJ2-5
size: .

DNA: TGTGCCACCAGCAGAGATGGCGGCCGTCGGGCGGAGACCCAGTACTTC
CDR3: CATSRDGGRRAETQYF
V: TRBV15
D: .
J: TRBJ2-5
size: few

DNA: TGTGCCAGCAGCTTAGCCCGGTGGCGGGGGCAAGAGACCCAGTACTTC
CDR3: CASSLARWRGQETQYF
V: TRBV7-2
D: TRBD2
J: TRBJ2-5
size: .

DNA: TGTGCCAGCAGCTCAAGTGGGACAGGATTCGAGCAGTACTTC
CDR3: CASSSSGTGFEQYF
V: TRBV5-5
D: TRBD1
J: TRBJ2-7
size: many

DNA: TGTGCCACCAGCAGTTATCCCGAGGGGGCAGCTTTCTTT
CDR3: CATSSYPEGAAFF
V: TRBV15
D: TRBD1
J: TRBJ1-1
size: few

DNA: TGTGCCAGCAGCTTGGTAGGCGGGGAGCCCACAGATACGCAGTATTTT
CDR3: CASSLVGGEPTDTQYF
V: TRBV5-5
D: .
J: TRBJ2-3
size: few

DNA: TGCAGCGTTGGTCTCGGGACCGCGAACACCGGGGAGCTGTTTTTT
CDR3: CSVGLGTANTGELFF
V: TRBV29-1
D: .
J: TRBJ2-2
size: many

DNA: TGTGCCAGCAGCTTCCGGGCCAAGCAAGAGACCCAGTACTTC
CDR3: CASSFRAKQETQYF
V: TRBV7-2
D: .
J: TRBJ2-5
size: few

DNA: TGTGCCAGCAGTTACTCAGGGCGGGGGGGCTTAGATGAGCAGTTCTTC
CDR3: CASSYSGRGGLDEQFF
V: TRBV6-5
D: TRBD2
J: TRBJ2-1
size: few

DNA: TGTGCCAGCAGTTACGCAACATTGGGAGATACGCAGTATTTT
CDR3: CASSYATLGDTQYF
V: TRBV6-6
D: .
J: TRBJ2-3
size: many

DNA: TGCAGTGCATACCGGACTAGCGGAAGCACAGATACGCAGTATTTT
CDR3: CSAYRTSGSTDTQYF
V: TRBV20-1
D: TRBD2
J: TRBJ2-3
size: .

DNA: TGTGCCAGCAGCACGACGAGGAGGAGCAATCAGCCCCAGCATTTT
CDR3: CASSTTRRSNQPQHF
V: TRBV7-9
D: .
J: TRBJ1-5
size: few

DNA: TGCAGCGTGTGGGACTTGTACCAGTACTTC
CDR3: CSVWDLYQYF
V: TRBV29-1
D: .
J: TRBJ2-5
size: many

DNA: TGCGCCAGCAGCGCCCTAATCACAGATACGCAGTATTTT
CDR3: CASSALITDTQYF
V: TRBV5-1
D: .
J: TRBJ2-3
size: many

DNA: TGTGCCAGCAGCCCCCCCCAGGGGGGCACCCAGTACTTC
CDR3: CASSPPQGGTQYF
V: TRBV7-2
D: .
J: TRBJ2-5
size: .

DNA: TGCGCCAGCAGACGAAACGGGGACCGCCATACCGTTTCTGAGCAGTTCTTC
CDR3: CASRRNGDRHTVSEQFF
V: TRBV4-1
D: .
J: TRBJ2-1
size: many

DNA: TGTGCCAGCAGCTTCTCGGGACAGCATGGCTACACCTTC
CDR3: CASSFSGQHGYTF
V: TRBV7-2
D: TRBD1
J: TRBJ1-2
size: .

DNA: TGTGCCAGTAGTATAGGAAGGGCGCAGTATTTT
CDR3: CASSIGRAQYF
V: TRBV19
D: .
J: TRBJ2-3
size: .

DNA: TGTGCCAGCAGCTTAGTGGGGACAGGGGGGCACCGAGCCAACAATGAGCAGTTCTTC
CDR3: CASSLVGTGGHRANNEQFF
V: TRBV7-2
D: TRBD1
J: TRBJ2-1
size: .

DNA: TGTGCCAGCAGCCCCTTGACGGGCGGGGAGCTGTTTTTT
CDR3: CASSPLTGGELFF
V: TRBV7-6
D: .
J: TRBJ2-2
size: many

DNA: TGTGCCAGCAGTTTGGAACGGATTGGTGACCAAGAGACCCAGTACTTC
CDR3: CASSLERIGDQETQYF
V: TRBV12-3/TRBV12-4
D: .
J: TRBJ2-5
size: many

DNA: TGTGCCAGCAGCATAGACAGATCGAACACTGAAGCTTTCTTT
CDR3: CASSIDRSNTEAFF
V: TRBV6-5
D: .
J: TRBJ1-1
size: .

DNA: TGCAGCGTTGTAGAGGGGCGTCGTCAAGAGACCCAGTACTTC
CDR3: CSVVEGRRQETQYF
V: TRBV29-1
D: .
J: TRBJ2-5
size: few

DNA: TGTGCCAGCAGCTTAGAAGGGGGGATGGAGACCCAGTACTTC
CDR3: CASSLEGGMETQYF
V: TRBV7-2
D: .
J: TRBJ2-5
size: many

DNA: TGTGCCAGCAGCGGGACAGGGTCCCCAGATACGCAGTATTTT
CDR3: CASSGTGSPDTQYF
V: TRBV7-9
D: TRBD1
J: TRBJ2-3
size: many

DNA: TGTAGCAATCAGCCCCAGCATTTT
CDR3: CSNQPQHF
V: TRBV15
D: .
J: TRBJ1-5
size: few

DNA: TGTGCCAGCAGCGAGTCTAGCGGTAGCACAGATACGCAGTATTTT
CDR3: CASSESSGSTDTQYF
V: TRBV9
D: TRBD2
J: TRBJ2-3
size: many

DNA: TGTGCCAGCAGCCCGCGAGGGGCGCCGGCGGGTATCGGCCAGCCCCAGCATTTT
CDR3: CASSPRGAPAGIGQPQHF
V: TRBV7-2
D: .
J: TRBJ1-5
size: few

DNA: TGTGCCACCACGTGGGGGGACAGTGTCAACACCGGGGAGCTGTTTTTT
CDR3: CATTWGDSVNTGELFF
V: TRBV10-3
D: .
J: TRBJ2-2
size: many

DNA: TGTGCCAGCAGCGCCGGCGGGTCAACCTACAATGAGCAGTTCTTC
CDR3: CASSAGGSTYNEQFF
V: TRBV9
D: .
J: TRBJ2-1
size: .

DNA: TGTGCCAGCCGGGGAGACAAAACTAACACTGAAGCTTTCTTT
CDR3: CASRGDKTNTEAFF
V: TRBV7-9
D: .
J: TRBJ1-1
size: many

DNA: TGCGCCAGCAGCCAACGGACAGGGGACACCGGGGAGCTGTTTTTT
CDR3: CASSQRTGDTGELFF
V: TRBV5-1
D: TRBD1
J: TRBJ2-2
size: many

DNA: TGTGCCAGCAAATTAGACAATGAGCAGTTCTTC
CDR3: CASKLDNEQFF
V: TRBV2
D: .
J: TRBJ2-1
size: .

DNA: TGTGCCAGCAGCTTAGGCAGTCTTCCCCGAGGTGAAAAACTGTTTTTT
CDR3: CASSLGSLPRGEKLFF
V: TRBV7-9
D: .
J: TRBJ1-4
size: many

DNA: TGTGCCAGCAGTTTACTCCTAGCGGGGACAGGCTACAATGAGCAGTTCTTC
CDR3: CASSLLLAGTGYNEQFF
V: TRBV28
D: .
J: TRBJ2-1
size: .

DNA: TGTGCCAGCAGTTTATCAGTCACCAACACCGGGGAGCTGTTTTTT
CDR3: CASSLSVTNTGELFF
V: TRBV27
D: .
J: TRBJ2-2
size: few

DNA: TGTGCCAGCAGTCTTGGGACTACTCTATACGAGCAGTACTTC
CDR3: CASSLGTTLYEQYF
V: TRBV7-2
D: TRBD2
J: TRBJ2-7
size: .